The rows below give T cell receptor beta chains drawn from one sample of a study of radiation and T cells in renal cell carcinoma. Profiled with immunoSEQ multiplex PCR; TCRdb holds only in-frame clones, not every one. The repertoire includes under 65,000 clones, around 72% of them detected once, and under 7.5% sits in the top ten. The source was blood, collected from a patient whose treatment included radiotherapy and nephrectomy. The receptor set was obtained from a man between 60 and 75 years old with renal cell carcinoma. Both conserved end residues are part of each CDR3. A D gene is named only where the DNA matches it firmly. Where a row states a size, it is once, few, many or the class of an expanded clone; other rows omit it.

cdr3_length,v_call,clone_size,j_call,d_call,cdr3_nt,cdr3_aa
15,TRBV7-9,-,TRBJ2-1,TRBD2,TGTGCCAGCAGCTTAGTTGCGGGAGGGGGTAATGAGCAGTTCTTC,CASSLVAGGGNEQFF
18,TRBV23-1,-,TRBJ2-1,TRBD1,TGCGCCAGCAGTCAACCCTCACCGGGACAGGGGCCATTTTGTGAGCAGTTCTTC,CASSQPSPGQGPFCEQFF
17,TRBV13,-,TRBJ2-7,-,TGTGCCAGCAGCTTAGAATCTTCAGGACTCGGGATCTACGAGCAGTACTTC,CASSLESSGLGIYEQYF
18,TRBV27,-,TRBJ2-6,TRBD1,TGTGCCAGCAGTCCCCAGGGGGAGTACGTCCCCGGGGCCAACGTCCTGACTTTC,CASSPQGEYVPGANVLTF
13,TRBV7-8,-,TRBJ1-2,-,TGTGCCAGCAGCGTAACATCGAACTATGGCTACACCTTC,CASSVTSNYGYTF
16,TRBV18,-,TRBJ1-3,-,TGTGCCAGCTCCCAGTCGGGATTCCCCTCTGGAAACACCATATATTTT,CASSQSGFPSGNTIYF
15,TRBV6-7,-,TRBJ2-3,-,TGTGCCAGCACCACCCGGAGAACTAGCACAGATACGCAGTATTTT,CASTTRRTSTDTQYF
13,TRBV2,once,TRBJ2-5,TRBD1,TGTGCCAGCAGTGAGGACAGGGAAGAGACCCAGTACTTC,CASSEDREETQYF
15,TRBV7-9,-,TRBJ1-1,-,TGTGCCAGCAGCTTAGAGGATTTGGGGTCCACTGAAGCTTTCTTT,CASSLEDLGSTEAFF
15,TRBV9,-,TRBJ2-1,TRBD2,TGTGCCAGCAGCGTAGACGGCGGGGGGTACAATGAGCAGTTCTTC,CASSVDGGGYNEQFF
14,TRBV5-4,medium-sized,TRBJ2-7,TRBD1,TGTGCCAGCAGCTCGGACAGGGGGCGGTACGAGCAGTACTTC,CASSSDRGRYEQYF
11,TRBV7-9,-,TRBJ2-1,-,TGTGCCAGCAGCCCCTTCAATGAGCAGTTCTTC,CASSPFNEQFF
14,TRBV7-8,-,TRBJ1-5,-,TGTGCCAGCAGCTTGACCGGGGGCAATCAGCCCCAGCATTTT,CASSLTGGNQPQHF
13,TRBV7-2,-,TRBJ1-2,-,TGTGCCAGCAGCTTAGGTCGTGATGTTGGCTACACCTTC,CASSLGRDVGYTF
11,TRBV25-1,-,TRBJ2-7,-,TGTGCCAGCAGTGAGAACTACGAGCAGTACTTC,CASSENYEQYF
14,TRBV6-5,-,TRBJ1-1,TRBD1,TGTGCCAGCAGTACTCAGGGGGTCAGCACTGAAGCTTTCTTT,CASSTQGVSTEAFF
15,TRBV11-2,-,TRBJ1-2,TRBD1,TGTGCCAGCAGCACATCTTCCGGGACAGGGTCTGGCTACACCTTC,CASSTSSGTGSGYTF
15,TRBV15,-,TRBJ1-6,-,TGTGCCACCAGCAGAGATGGTACAGAAGGATCACCCCTCCACTTT,CATSRDGTEGSPLHF
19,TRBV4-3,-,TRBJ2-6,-,TGCGCCAGCAGCCAAGATTTCGCTGGCCCTAGCTCTGGGGCCAACGTCCTAACTTTC,CASSQDFAGPSSGANVLTF
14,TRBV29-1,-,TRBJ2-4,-,TGCAGCGTTGGTACAGGGTTTCTGGGACACATTCAGTACTTC,CSVGTGFLGHIQYF
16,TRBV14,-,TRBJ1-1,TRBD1,TGTGCCAGCAGCCGTCGGGGCGGGACAGGGGGTTCAGAGGCTTTCTTT,CASSRRGGTGGSEAFF
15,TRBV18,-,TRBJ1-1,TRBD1,TGTGCCAGCTCCTTCCAGGGGGCAGGAGACACTGAAGCTTTCTTT,CASSFQGAGDTEAFF
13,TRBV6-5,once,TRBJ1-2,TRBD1,TGTGCCAGCAGCAGGACAGGATTATATGGCTACACCTTC,CASSRTGLYGYTF
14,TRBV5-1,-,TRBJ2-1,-,TGCGCCAGCAGCTTGGAAGACAGGTACAATGAGCAGTTCTTC,CASSLEDRYNEQFF
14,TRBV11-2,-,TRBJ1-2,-,TGTGCCAGCACCCTTCCTGGACCAGGGATCGGCTACACCTTC,CASTLPGPGIGYTF
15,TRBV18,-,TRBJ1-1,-,TGTGCCAGCTCACCACCCCAGGAGTTGAACACTGAAGCTTTCTTT,CASSPPQELNTEAFF
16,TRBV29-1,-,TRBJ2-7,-,TGCAGCGTTGAACTCTTGGACCGCGGTGCTAGCGTCGAGCAGTACTTC,CSVELLDRGASVEQYF
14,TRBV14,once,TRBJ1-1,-,TGTGCCAGCAGCCCCCTCGGGGGGACCCCTGAAGCTTTCTTT,CASSPLGGTPEAFF
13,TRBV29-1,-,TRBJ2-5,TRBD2,TGCAGCGCAAGACTAGCGGGGAAAGAGAACCAGTACTTC,CSARLAGKENQYF
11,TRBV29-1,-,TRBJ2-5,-,TGCAGCGTGGTTGAGCAAGAGACCCAGTACTTC,CSVVEQETQYF
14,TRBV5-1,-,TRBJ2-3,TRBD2,TGCGCCAGCAGCCTAGCGGGAGGTTCCGATACGCAGTATTTT,CASSLAGGSDTQYF
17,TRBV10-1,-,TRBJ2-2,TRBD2,TGCGCCAGCAGTGCGACTAGCGGGAGGATCCGCACCGGGGAGCTGTTTTTT,CASSATSGRIRTGELFF
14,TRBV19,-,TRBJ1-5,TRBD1,TGTGCCAGTAGCCCGACAGGGGCCAATCAGCCCCAGCATTTT,CASSPTGANQPQHF
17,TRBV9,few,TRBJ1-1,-,TGTGCCAGCAGGGTTGGACTGCCCAGATTCATGAACACTGAAGCTTTCTTT,CASRVGLPRFMNTEAFF
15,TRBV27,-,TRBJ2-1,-,TGTGCCAGCAGTTTATCAGGCTCTACCTACAATGAGCAGTTCTTC,CASSLSGSTYNEQFF
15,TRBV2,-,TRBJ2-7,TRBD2,TGTGCCAGCAGCGACGCTAGCGGGGGGTCCTACGAGCAGTACTTC,CASSDASGGSYEQYF
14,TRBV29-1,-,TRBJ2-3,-,TGCAGCGTCTTACTTGGGGCCCTCACAGATACGCAGTATTTT,CSVLLGALTDTQYF
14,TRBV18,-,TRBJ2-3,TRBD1,TGTGCCAGCTCACCAAGGACAGGGACAGATACGCAGTATTTT,CASSPRTGTDTQYF
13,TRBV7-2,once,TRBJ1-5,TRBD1,TGTGCCAGCGGCGGACAGGGTAATCAGCCCCAGCATTTT,CASGGQGNQPQHF
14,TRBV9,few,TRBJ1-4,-,TGTGCCAGCAGCGTAACCGCAACTAATGAAAAACTGTTTTTT,CASSVTATNEKLFF
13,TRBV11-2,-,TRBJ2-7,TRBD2,TGTGCCAGCAGCTTCCCCAGCGGGGGGATGCAGTACTTC,CASSFPSGGMQYF
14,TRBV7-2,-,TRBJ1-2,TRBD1,TGTGCCAGCAGCCCCGGACAGGGGGAGGGTGGCTACACCTTC,CASSPGQGEGGYTF
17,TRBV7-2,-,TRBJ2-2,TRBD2,TGTGCCAGCAGCTTAGCGCATCTAGCGGGAGTGACCGGGGAGCTGTTTTTT,CASSLAHLAGVTGELFF
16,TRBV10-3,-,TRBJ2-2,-,TGTGCCATCAGTGAGTCGGGTGGGACGAACACCGGGGAGCTGTTTTTT,CAISESGGTNTGELFF
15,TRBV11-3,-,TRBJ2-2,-,TGTGCCAGCAGGCCTCCGGTCGGGGGTACCGGGGAGCTGTTTTTT,CASRPPVGGTGELFF
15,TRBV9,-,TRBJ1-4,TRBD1,TGTGCCAGCAGCCCCCGACAGGGGGCGGGTGAAAAACTGTTTTTT,CASSPRQGAGEKLFF
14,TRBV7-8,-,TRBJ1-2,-,TGTGCCAGCAGCATCGGACAGTCTAACTATGGCTACACCTTC,CASSIGQSNYGYTF
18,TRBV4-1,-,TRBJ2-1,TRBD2,TGCGCCAGCAGCCAAGAGGTAGCGGGAGGGCCAGGGGACAATGAGCAGTTCTTC,CASSQEVAGGPGDNEQFF
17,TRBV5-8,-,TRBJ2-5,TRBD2,TGTGCCAGCAGCTTGGAAGTAGCGGGGGGACGGGGTCGGACCCAGTACTTC,CASSLEVAGGRGRTQYF
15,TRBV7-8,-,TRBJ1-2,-,TGTGCCAGCAGCTTAGCGAGGGGATTTAACTATGGCTACACCTTC,CASSLARGFNYGYTF
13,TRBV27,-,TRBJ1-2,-,TGTGCCAGCAGTTCCTACCAGACCCGACTCTACACCTTC,CASSSYQTRLYTF
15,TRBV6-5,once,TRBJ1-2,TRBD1,TGTGCCAGCAGTAACCGGGACAGGGGGCTTTATGGCTACACCTTC,CASSNRDRGLYGYTF
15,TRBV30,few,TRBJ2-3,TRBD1,TGTGCCTGGAGTGTGGAGACAGGGGTTACAGATACGCAGTATTTT,CAWSVETGVTDTQYF
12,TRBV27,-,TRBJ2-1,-,TGTGCCAGCATGGGGTTAGAAAATGAGCAGTTCTTC,CASMGLENEQFF